This entry lists 18 T cell receptor beta chains sequenced from one sample in a study of T cell changes during pregnancy in multiple sclerosis. Libraries were prepared by immunoSEQ multiplex PCR; TCRdb keeps only in-frame clonotypes and omits some of them. This sample has 70,000 to 100,000 clones; around 93% occur once, and the top ten carry 1.2% to 1.5%. Here the sequenced sample was peripheral blood, taken in the third trimester of pregnancy. The origin of the receptors is a female donor in good health, enrolled as a control in a pregnancy study.

The V and J genes are TRBV2 and TRBJ2-3, with 11 bases matching TRBD2. This CDR3 is 15 amino acids long. The J segment lost 8 bases and the V segment lost 5 bases, leaving 9 bases of the junction unmatched. Germline V gene data show CDR1 as SNHLY and CDR2 as FYNNEI. The CDR3 DNA sequence: TGTGCCAGCAGTCTCCTAGCGGGGGGTAAAGGTACGCAGTATTTT. Translating it yields CASSLLAGGKGTQYF.

This chain joins TRBV7-9 and TRBJ1-2, with D possibly TRBD1 on 5 matching bases. Trimming removed 4 bases from V and 5 bases from J, with 14 bases in between. CDR3 length equals 14 residues. Germline-derived CDR1 and CDR2 are SEHNR and FQNEAQ (reference sequence). The CDR3 reads CASSSDQGRYGYTF. CDR3 coding DNA: TGTGCCAGCAGCTCGGATCAGGGAAGGTATGGCTACACCTTC.

The gene calls are TRBV9 and TRBJ1-5; D remains unclear. The CDR3 runs to 15 residues. V lost 3 bases, J lost 1 base, and 11 bases lay in between. Germline V CDR1 and CDR2: SGDLS, YYNGEE. CDR3 in amino acids: CASSDGVYSNQPQHF. CDR3 coding DNA: TGTGCCAGCAGCGACGGAGTATACAGCAATCAGCCCCAGCATTTT.

The chain joins TRBV6-4 to TRBJ2-3; 7 bases agree with TRBD2. Germline lookup yields CDR1 MRHNA and CDR2 SNTAGT. V was clipped by 2 bases and J by 3 bases; unmatched bases: 8. This CDR3 is 16 amino acids long. CDR3 sequence: CASSDHVRTSTDTQYF. CDR3 coding DNA: TGTGCCAGCAGTGACCACGTCCGGACTAGTACAGATACGCAGTATTTT.

The chain is built from TRBV4-1 and TRBJ1-1; TRBD1 agrees at 7 bases. CDR1 is MGHRA, CDR2 YSYEKL, per germline. The junction had 11 bases not matched to a gene; V was cut back by 3 bases and J by 1 base. The CDR3 extends over 17 amino acids. CDR3 region: CASSQEEGAQWNTEAFF. DNA for the CDR3: TGCGCCAGCAGCCAGGAAGAGGGGGCGCAATGGAACACTGAAGCTTTCTTT.

The J gene is TRBJ2-5, the V gene TRBV28; a possible D gene is TRBD1 (5 bases). The CDR3 contains 13 residues. V gave up 3 bases and J gave up 1 base, with 6 bases separating them. From germline, CDR1 is MDHEN and CDR2 SYDVKM. CDR3 protein: CASSLTAQETQYF. The CDR3 DNA reads as TGTGCCAGCAGTTTGACAGCCCAAGAGACCCAGTACTTC.

Notes on this clone: At the DNA level, this CDR3 is encoded by other sequences in the same sample as well. The chain uses TRBV5-1 and TRBJ2-5, with 8 bases aligning to TRBD1. The CDR3 has 14 amino acids. The germline V gene encodes CDR1 SGHRS and CDR2 YFSETQ. V shed 0 bases, J shed 2 bases, and the junction held 0 bases outside the gene matches. The CDR3 sequence is CASSLGTGQETQYF. The CDR3, as DNA: TGCGCCAGCAGCTTGGGGACAGGGCAAGAGACCCAGTACTTC.

This chain links TRBV5-1 with TRBJ2-2, with TRBD2 as a possible D gene (5 bases). CDR1 is SGHRS and CDR2 is YFSETQ in the germline V gene. Trimming cost V 0 bases and J 6 bases, with 9 bases left between them. The CDR3 has 14 amino acids. This CDR3 is CASSLGVAPGELFF. Here the CDR3 DNA reads TGCGCCAGCAGCTTGGGTGTAGCGCCCGGGGAGCTGTTTTTT.

The rearrangement joins TRBV19 to TRBJ2-3; D unresolved. Trimming pared 1 base from V and 5 bases from J, leaving 10 bases between. Germline CDR1 is LNHDA and CDR2 is SQIVND (reference sequence). The CDR3 totals 14 residues. CDR3 nucleotides: TGTGCCAGTAGTATAGGAGGAAGGATAGATACGCAGTATTTT. As protein: CASSIGGRIDTQYF.

This clone showed up just once. The chain joins TRBV7-9 to TRBJ2-1; 7 bases map to TRBD1. Germline values: CDR1 SEHNR, CDR2 FQNEAQ (reference sequence). V was pared by 2 bases and J by 0 bases, with 7 bases of the junction left unmatched. This CDR3 contains 17 residues. The CDR3: CASSLQPGGSSYNEQFF. The CDR3 DNA follows: TGTGCCAGCAGCTTACAGCCAGGGGGAAGCTCCTACAATGAGCAGTTCTTC.

The V and J genes are TRBV5-6 and TRBJ2-5; a weak D match, TRBD2 (5 bases). Germline CDR1 reads SGHDT; CDR2 reads YYEEEE. Trimming removed 0 bases at V and 5 bases at J, with 17 bases between. The CDR3 runs to 16 residues. DNA of the CDR3: TGTGCCAGCAGCTTGGCCGTAGAGGGCTCTTGGGAGACCCAGTACTTC. This translates into CASSLAVEGSWETQYF.

The chain uses TRBV6-5 and TRBJ1-2; D call uncertain. CDR1 and CDR2 (germline): MNHEY, SVGAGI. The CDR3 extends over 14 amino acids. Trimming removed 6 bases from V and 1 base from J, with 12 bases in between. The CDR3: CASRRLDHNYGYTF. CDR3 sequence (DNA): TGTGCCAGCAGAAGACTCGACCATAACTATGGCTACACCTTC.

The chain is built from TRBV7-9 and TRBJ1-1; 7 nucleotides line up with TRBD1. CDR1 is SEHNR, CDR2 FQNEAQ, per germline (reference sequence). Germline trimming cut 1 base from V and 5 bases from J; bases unmatched to any gene: 4. The CDR3 covers 14 residues. In DNA, the CDR3 is TGTGCCAGCAGCTTAGTGGGGACAGTTACTGAAGCTTTCTTT. This encodes CASSLVGTVTEAFF.

This clone was observed once. The chain recombines TRBV10-3 with TRBJ2-7; 10 nucleotides line up with TRBD1. The CDR3 extends over 13 amino acids. V lost 10 bases and J lost 5; bases outside the gene matches: 8. Germline V gene lookup returns CDR1 ENHRY and CDR2 SYGVKD. The CDR3: CANRQGAGDEQYF. In nucleotides, the CDR3 is TGTGCCAATAGACAGGGGGCGGGGGACGAGCAGTACTTC.

This chain joins TRBV11-2 and TRBJ2-2; 10 bases are a match to TRBD2. The CDR3 has 16 amino acids. Germline loops: CDR1 SGHAT, CDR2 FQNNGV. V shed 5 bases, J shed 5 bases, and the junction held 8 bases outside the gene matches. In nucleotides, the CDR3 is TGTGCCAGCAGCAGGCGACTAGCGGGCGGAACCGGGGAGCTGTTTTTT. It codes for CASSRRLAGGTGELFF.

The chain uses TRBV29-1 and TRBJ1-2; TRBD1 matches 7 bases. In germline, CDR1 is SQVTM, CDR2 ANQGSEA. The junction had 7 bases not matched to a gene; V was cut back by 0 bases and J by 3 bases. The CDR3 runs 15 residues. The CDR3 DNA reads as TGCAGCGTTGAAGATCGGGAGACAGGGTACTATGGCTACACCTTC. It translates to CSVEDRETGYYGYTF.

The chain joins TRBV11-2 to TRBJ2-3, with D perhaps matching TRBD2 (6 bases). V shed 3 bases and J shed 6 bases, with 7 bases lying between them. There are 12 residues in the CDR3. Germline CDR1 SGHAT, CDR2 FQNNGV. Here the CDR3 DNA reads TGTGCCAGCAGCTTCGCGGGGGATACGCAGTATTTT. This codes for CASSFAGDTQYF.

This rearrangement joins TRBV27 to TRBJ2-1; 7 bases line up with TRBD2. J lost 4 bases, V lost 0 bases, and 6 bases had no gene match. CDR1 is MNHEY, CDR2 SMNVEV, per germline (reference sequence). CDR3 length: 16 amino acids. The DNA for the CDR3 is TGTGCCAGCAGTTTATCGGCGGGAGAGCGATACAATGAGCAGTTCTTC. Translation: CASSLSAGERYNEQFF.